Below, 9 T cell receptor beta chains from the same sample are listed, as sequenced in a study of T cells after yellow fever vaccination. TCRdb reprocessed the 5' RACE reads via MiXCR and lists one record per CDR3 protein. The sample lists about 340,000 distinct CDR3 sequences, around 3.9% seen once, with 20% to 25% in the top ten. Here the sequenced sample was PBMCs, taken 5 days after the yellow fever booster vaccination. The receptors originated from a man in his late teens or twenties who received the YFV17D yellow fever vaccine.

This clonotype was seen a handful of times. The rearrangement uses TRBV9 and TRBJ2-7, with a possible D match to TRBD2 (5 bases). Trimming took 0 bases from V and 0 from J, leaving 7 bases between them. This CDR3 is built from 14 residues. From germline, CDR1 is SGDLS and CDR2 YYNGEE. CDR3 in amino acids: CASSVGADSYEQYF. CDR3 sequence (DNA): TGTGCCAGCAGCGTAGGAGCGGACTCCTACGAGCAGTACTTC.

In its sample, this clonotype was seen a few times. The chain carries TRBV19 and TRBJ1-1; a possible D gene is TRBD1 (5 bases). V lost 8 bases and J 1 base, leaving 20 bases between the germline ends. The CDR3 is made up of 16 amino acids. Germline values: CDR1 LNHDA, CDR2 SQIVND (reference sequence). CDR3 nucleotides: TGTGCCAGTGCAGGCGGCCTACAGGCAGCGAACACTGAAGCTTTCTTT. Translation gives CASAGGLQAANTEAFF.

This clonotype was seen at least ten times. V is TRBV5-1 and J is TRBJ2-5; weak D call: TRBD2 (7 bases). CDR1 SGHRS and CDR2 YFSETQ come from the germline V gene. CDR3 length: 14 residues. V shed 7 bases and J shed 6 bases, with 19 bases lying between them. CDR3 sequence: CASAARGGAQTQYF. The CDR3 DNA reads TGCGCCAGCGCGGCGAGAGGGGGGGCCCAGACCCAGTACTTC.

The chain employs TRBV11-2 and TRBJ2-5; 12 bases fit TRBD2. The CDR3 covers 14 residues. J lost 5 bases, V lost 6 bases, and 4 bases had no gene match. Germline V CDR1 and CDR2: SGHAT, FQNNGV. The CDR3, as DNA: TGTGCCAGCAGACGACTAGCGGGGGACGAGACCCAGTACTTC. Translated: CASRRLAGDETQYF.

This clonotype has ten or more counts. The CDR3 is CASAGGETQYF. The CDR3 bases are TGTGCCAGCGCTGGAGGGGAGACCCAGTACTTC. The chain couples TRBV6-2 or TRBV6-3 to TRBJ2-5; a weak D match, TRBD2 (6 bases). From germline, CDR1 is MNHEY and CDR2 SVGEGT. The CDR3 is 11 residues long. Deletions cut 8 bases from V and 5 bases from J, with 9 bases between.

This clonotype was seen ten or more times. This chain uses TRBV5-1 with TRBJ1-1, with a possible D match to TRBD1 (6 bases). Trimming shortened V by 4 bases and J by 3 bases, and 16 bases separated the two germline ends. This CDR3 spans 15 amino acids. Germline CDR1 and CDR2: SGHRS and YFSETQ. This chain's CDR3 is CASSIIQGRYTEAFF. The CDR3 DNA reads as TGCGCCAGCAGCATAATACAGGGAAGGTACACTGAAGCTTTCTTT.

CDR3 in DNA: TGTGCCAGCAGCGGAGCGGGGGTCTCCTACGAGCAGTACTTC. Its translation is CASSGAGVSYEQYF. The rearrangement links TRBV9 to TRBJ2-7, with 8 bases that match TRBD2. Per germline, CDR1 SGDLS and CDR2 YYNGEE. The ends lost 3 bases at V and 0 bases at J; junction bases unmatched: 2. The CDR3 runs to 14 residues.

On this clonotype itself: Being one base from a much bigger clone, this may be a read error. The chain is built from TRBV4-1 and TRBJ2-1; 8 nucleotides agree with TRBD1. The CDR3 runs to 15 residues. After removal of 4 bases from V and 11 bases from J, the junction contained 13 bases not matched to a gene. From germline, CDR1 is MGHRA and CDR2 YSYEKL. The CDR3 DNA reads TGCGCCAGCAGCCCGACAGGGGCATTTTGGAATAAGCAGTTCTTC. Amino acid sequence: CASSPTGAFWNKQFF.

This clonotype was seen only a few times. The V and J genes are TRBV4-2 and TRBJ2-1; no firm D call. Germline CDR1 and CDR2: LGHNA and YNFKEQ. Trimming pared 0 bases from V and 4 bases from J, leaving 7 bases between. This CDR3 has 14 amino acids. CDR3 DNA sequence: TGTGCCAGCAGCCAAGATCGGCGGTACAATGAGCAGTTCTTC. This gives the protein CASSQDRRYNEQFF.